The 23 T cell receptor beta chains reported below all come from one sample, sequenced in a study of cytomegalovirus exposure and HLA in healthy donors. Use of 60 Vbeta and 13 Jbeta primers characterized the PCR. Method: immunoSEQ multiplex PCR; TCRdb's copy keeps in-frame clones and lacks some. Of about 120,000 clones listed, approximately 72% were seen once; the top ten hold approximately 1.5%. The sample was PBMCs. The receptors shown here come from a man between 18 and 29 years old in good health and CMV-seronegative.

The J gene is TRBJ2-7, the V gene TRBV9; 11 nucleotides align to TRBD2. Germline CDR1 and CDR2: SGDLS and YYNGEE. This CDR3 spans 17 amino acids. The trim removed 4 bases at V and 2 bases at J, leaving 11 bases unmatched. CDR3 sequence: CASSHPSGGPGPYEQYF. CDR3 coding DNA: TGTGCCAGCAGCCACCCTAGCGGGGGGCCGGGACCCTACGAGCAGTACTTC.

This CDR3 is CAAGGNTEAFF. The DNA of the CDR3 is TGTGCGGCCGGCGGGAACACTGAAGCTTTCTTT. The J gene is TRBJ1-1, the V gene TRBV28; no definite D call. Germline V gene lookup returns CDR1 MDHEN and CDR2 SYDVKM. The CDR3 is made up of 11 amino acids. The full variable domain, in which reference TRBV28 and TRBJ1-1 provide the parts outside the CDR3, is DVKVTQSSRYLVKRTGEKVFLECVQDMDHENMFWYRQDPGLGLRLIYFSYDVKMKEKGDIPEGYSVSREKKERFSLILESASTNQTSMYLCAAGGNTEAFFGQGTRLTVV.

V usage is TRBV19 and J usage is TRBJ2-2, with 7 nucleotides matching TRBD1. The CDR3 is made up of 13 amino acids. The trim removed 11 bases at V and 4 bases at J, leaving 7 bases unmatched. Looked up from germline, CDR1 is LNHDA and CDR2 is SQIVND (reference sequence). The CDR3: CAGSPGGTGELFF. The DNA of the CDR3 is TGTGCCGGCAGCCCAGGGGGCACCGGGGAGCTGTTTTTT.

The V and J genes are TRBV10-3 and TRBJ2-7; TRBD1 matches at 9 bases. V lost 8 bases, J lost 6 bases, and 8 bases stayed unmatched. CDR1 ENHRY and CDR2 SYGVKD come from the germline V gene. The CDR3 has 13 residues. CDR3 coding DNA: TGTGCCATCTCCGGGACAGGGATGTTCGAGCAGTACTTC. Encoded protein: CAISGTGMFEQYF.

J is TRBJ2-3 and V is TRBV7-9, with TRBD2 as a possible D gene (6 bases). CDR3 length: 14 amino acids. The V end was cut by 3 bases, the J end by 4 bases, with 11 bases between. CDR1 SEHNR and CDR2 FQNEAQ come from the germline V gene (reference sequence). The CDR3 DNA follows: TGTGCCAGCAGCTTGGCGGAGGGGCCAGATACGCAGTATTTT. Translating it yields CASSLAEGPDTQYF.

The chain couples TRBV11-3 to TRBJ2-7; 7 nucleotides agree with TRBD2. The CDR3 covers 13 residues. V shed 5 bases, J shed 2 bases, and the junction held 3 bases outside the gene matches. The germline CDR1 and CDR2 sequences are SGHNT and YENEEA. The CDR3 coding sequence is TGTGCCAGCAGCCACGGGGGGACCTACGAGCAGTACTTC. This codes for CASSHGGTYEQYF.

This CDR3 is CSTPRDSSYEQYF. The CDR3 DNA is TGCAGCACCCCCCGGGACAGTTCCTACGAGCAGTACTTC. V usage is TRBV29-1 and J usage is TRBJ2-7, with 7 bases lining up with TRBD1. V lost 8 bases and J lost 1; bases outside the gene matches: 8. Germline CDR1 SQVTM, CDR2 ANQGSEA. The CDR3 contains 13 residues.

This clone showed up just a few times. V and J are TRBV7-9 and TRBJ1-4; 9 nucleotides align to TRBD1. The CDR3 contains 15 residues. Germline V lookup: CDR1 SEHNR, CDR2 FQNEAQ (reference sequence). With 5 bases clipped from V and 6 bases from J, the junction kept 7 bases outside the gene matches. CDR3 region: CASSPGTGRDEKLFF. CDR3 sequence (DNA): TGTGCCAGCAGCCCCGGGACAGGGCGGGATGAAAAACTGTTTTTT.

J is TRBJ1-1 and V is TRBV18; D not certain. Trimming left V 2 bases short and J 6 bases short, with 7 bases between. The CDR3 runs 12 residues. Per germline, CDR1 KGHSH and CDR2 LQKENI. The chain's CDR3 is CASSPGLAEAFF. The CDR3 bases are TGTGCCAGCTCACCAGGGCTGGCTGAAGCTTTCTTT.

This chain uses TRBV29-1 with TRBJ1-2, with 8 bases identical to TRBD1. CDR1 is SQVTM and CDR2 is ANQGSEA in the germline V gene. This CDR3 is built from 12 residues. Trimming at V came to 6 bases and at J to 7 bases, leaving 7 bases not matched to a gene. The CDR3 nucleotides are TGCAGCGTGGCCAGGGGGCGCATTGGCTACACCTTC. This gives the protein CSVARGRIGYTF.

This chain links TRBV27 with TRBJ2-1; 9 nucleotides match TRBD2. With 6 bases clipped from V and 6 bases from J, the junction kept 9 bases outside the gene matches. Per the germline V gene, CDR1 is MNHEY and CDR2 is SMNVEV (reference sequence). The CDR3 consists of 15 residues. This CDR3 is CASRLAAGGGNEQFF. CDR3 DNA: TGTGCCAGCAGACTTGCGGCGGGGGGGGGCAATGAGCAGTTCTTC.

The rearrangement uses TRBV5-1 and TRBJ2-7; 7 bases map to TRBD2. Germline CDR1 and CDR2: SGHRS and YFSETQ. This CDR3 has 12 amino acids. Unmatched junction bases numbered 1, after V lost 4 bases and J lost 3 bases. CDR3 residues: CASSGTIYEQYF. CDR3 coding DNA: TGCGCCAGCAGCGGGACTATCTACGAGCAGTACTTC.

The chain employs TRBV15 and TRBJ1-5; 10 bases line up with TRBD1. Germline assignment: CDR1 LNHNV and CDR2 YYDKDF (reference sequence). V lost 0 bases to trimming and J lost 1 base; unmatched junction nucleotides: 3. CDR3 length: 17 residues. Here the CDR3 reads CATSRDDRGQSNQPQHF. CDR3 nucleotides: TGTGCCACCAGCAGAGATGACAGGGGGCAAAGCAATCAGCCCCAGCATTTT.

This clone has more than one count but fewer than ten. This chain links TRBV7-9 with TRBJ2-1, with 9 positions matching TRBD2. This CDR3 has 18 residues. From germline, CDR1 is SEHNR and CDR2 FQNEAQ (reference sequence). J gave up 6 bases and V 2 bases, and 14 bases lay outside the gene matches. Written as DNA, the CDR3 is TGTGCCAGCAGCTTATGGTTAGGGGGCCAAGCGGGGGGCAATGAGCAGTTCTTC. Its protein is CASSLWLGGQAGGNEQFF.

The chain uses TRBV6-6 and TRBJ1-5; weak D call: TRBD1 (5 bases). V dropped 7 bases and J dropped 5 bases, with 15 bases sitting between them. Germline CDR1 and CDR2: MNHNY and SVGAGI (reference sequence). This CDR3 is built from 14 residues. The CDR3 reads CASIPGGTDQPQHF. Written as DNA, the CDR3 is TGTGCCAGCATCCCTGGAGGGACTGATCAGCCCCAGCATTTT.

This chain joins TRBV6-1 and TRBJ2-7; weak D call: TRBD2 (5 bases). CDR3 length: 12 residues. The germline V and J ends were trimmed by 4 bases and 6 bases, with 10 bases remaining between them. The germline V gene encodes CDR1 MNHNS and CDR2 SASEGT. The CDR3 nucleotides read TGTGCCAGCAGTGTCGTTGGAGGCGAGCAGTACTTC. Its translation is CASSVVGGEQYF.

The CDR3 loop reads CASSVEASGFETQYF. The DNA for the CDR3 is TGTGCCAGCAGCGTAGAGGCTAGCGGGTTTGAGACCCAGTACTTC. V and J are TRBV9 and TRBJ2-5; TRBD2 aligns across 8 bases. This CDR3 comprises 15 residues. CDR1 and CDR2 (germline): SGDLS, YYNGEE. The ends lost 0 bases at V and 5 bases at J; junction bases unmatched: 6. The full variable domain, in which reference TRBV9 and TRBJ2-5 provide the parts outside the CDR3, is DSGVTQTPKHLITATGQRVTLRCSPRSGDLSVYWYQQSLDQGLQFLIQYYNGEERAKGNILERFSAQQFPDLHSELNLSSLELGDSALYFCASSVEASGFETQYFGPGTRLLVL.

The chain uses TRBV5-1 and TRBJ2-2; 8 bases align to TRBD2. Germline lookup yields CDR1 SGHRS and CDR2 YFSETQ. Trimming took 4 bases from V and 1 from J; bases not matched to a gene: 3. This CDR3 comprises 15 residues. CDR3 coding DNA: TGCGCCAGCAGCCCGGGGGGGTTGAACACCGGGGAGCTGTTTTTT. Encoded protein: CASSPGGLNTGELFF.

In its sample, this clone was seen a few times. CDR3 amino acids: CAWSLPPPVSYEQYF. In DNA, the CDR3 is TGTGCCTGGAGCCTTCCTCCCCCAGTTTCCTACGAGCAGTACTTC. The chain has TRBV30 and TRBJ2-7; D is unresolved. Looked up from germline, CDR1 is GTSNPN and CDR2 is SVGIG (reference sequence). The CDR3 runs to 15 residues. V lost 3 bases to trimming and J lost 1 base, with 16 bases between them.

The chain recombines TRBV19 with TRBJ2-2, with D perhaps TRBD1 (6 bases). Per germline, CDR1 LNHDA and CDR2 SQIVND (reference sequence). The ends were cut back, 2 bases at V and 7 bases at J, with 14 bases in the middle. The CDR3 is made up of 15 amino acids. Written as DNA, the CDR3 is TGTGCCAGTAGTATACGGGAAGGGGGTCGCGGGGAGCTGTTTTTT. Translated: CASSIREGGRGELFF.

This clone was counted a single time. The chain recombines TRBV19 with TRBJ2-7, with 10 nucleotides matching TRBD1. Germline trimming cut 7 bases from V and 7 bases from J; bases unmatched to any gene: 13. The CDR3 length is 15 residues. The germline CDR1 and CDR2 sequences are LNHDA and SQIVND (reference sequence). CDR3 region: CASTPTGQGILEQYF. Here the CDR3 DNA reads TGTGCCAGTACCCCAACGGGACAGGGGATTCTAGAGCAGTACTTC. The full variable domain, rest sourced from reference TRBV19 and TRBJ2-7, is DGGITQSPKYLFRKEGQNVTLSCEQNLNHDAMYWYRQDPGQGLRLIYYSQIVNDFQKGDIAEGYSVSREKKESFPLTVTSAQKNPTAFYLCASTPTGQGILEQYFGPGTRLTVT.

This clone has only a few counts. V gene TRBV5-6 combines with J gene TRBJ2-3, with TRBD1 matching over 9 bases. Germline V gives CDR1 SGHDT, CDR2 YYEEEE. CDR3 length equals 16 residues. The ends lost 3 bases at V and 7 bases at J; junction bases unmatched: 12. The CDR3 region is CASSSDPGQGSYTQYF. The DNA for the CDR3 is TGTGCCAGCAGCTCCGACCCGGGACAGGGTTCCTATACGCAGTATTTT. The full variable domain, in which reference TRBV5-6 and TRBJ2-3 provide the parts outside the CDR3, is DAGVTQSPTHLIKTRGQQVTLRCSPKSGHDTVSWYQQALGQGPQFIFQYYEEEERQRGNFPDRFSGHQFPNYSSELNVNALLLGDSALYLCASSSDPGQGSYTQYFGPGTRLTVL.

This clone appeared once. V and J are TRBV6-5 and TRBJ2-7, with D possibly matching TRBD2 (5 bases). Between the trimmed V and J ends, which lost 0 bases and 2 bases, there was a span of 5 bases. Per germline, CDR1 MNHEY and CDR2 SVGAGI. The CDR3 contains 13 residues. As DNA, the CDR3 is TGTGCCAGCAGTTACTCGGGAGCCTACGAGCAGTACTTC. Its translation: CASSYSGAYEQYF.